The entry below describes one TCR beta chain. Antigen specificity is unknown. Expressed TCRB transcripts were sequenced, since all the RNA that had been isolated was reverse transcribed. The repertoire was sequenced with immunoSEQ multiplex PCR; TCRdb's copy has only in-frame clones and lacks some. The profile covers about 41,000 clones, with around 63% appearing a single time and about 1.6% taken by the ten largest. CD4+ naive, central memory, regulatory and stem cell-like memory cells were sorted via CD45RO/CCR7/CD25/CD127/CD95/CD27. Each sorted fraction was over 95% pure. The V gene lost 5 bases and the J gene lost 4 bases, with 4 bases spanning the gap. CDR3 length equals 11 residues. From germline, CDR1 is SNHLY and CDR2 FYNNEI. The data derive from a study of beta chain features in type 1 diabetes. Study overall: Patients and healthy donors were similar in age, gender and cell yields. Findings and caveats of the study: Whether TCRB rearrangement is influenced by HLA type was left unresolved in this analysis. Type 1 diabetes patients had TCRB CDR3s that were shorter (moderately but significantly so) in all four CD4+ subsets.

Material for sequencing was Tregs from blood. The rearrangement links TRBV2 to TRBJ2-3; no firm D call. The receptor was isolated from a man aged 25 to 40 with type 1 diabetes. Some clones in this sample may be carry-over from other donors' samples. CDR3 sequence: CASSRADTQYF. The CDR3 DNA sequence: TGTGCCAGCAGTCGGGCAGATACGCAGTATTTT.